The 14 T cell receptor beta chains below were found in one sample sequenced in a study of brain metastases from non-small cell lung cancer. The method was immunoSEQ multiplex PCR; TCRdb's version includes in-frame clones alone and lacks a portion of them. The table records about 2,000 clones, about 83% of them present only once. Sequenced: tumor-adjacent normal tissue. The receptor source for this set is a donor over 35 with non-small cell lung cancer.

This chain connects TRBV2 to TRBJ2-5, with D perhaps matching TRBD2 (6 bases). The length of the CDR3 is 14 residues. Between the trimmed V and J ends, which lost 5 bases and 4 bases, there was a span of 14 bases. Germline V CDR1 and CDR2: SNHLY, FYNNEI. DNA for the CDR3: TGTGCCAGCAGTTGGCTAGCGAGCCGAGAGACCCAGTACTTC. The encoded protein is CASSWLASRETQYF.

The table lists this clone with a few counts. This CDR3 is also generated by other DNA sequences in the sample. The V call is TRBV28, the J call TRBJ1-5; D possibly corresponds to TRBD1 (5 bases). The V gene's germline CDR1 is MDHEN and CDR2 SYDVKM. This CDR3 contains 14 residues. V lost 5 bases, J lost 2 bases, and 10 bases lay in between. The CDR3 sequence is CASSRGFGNQPQHF. The CDR3 region has the DNA TGTGCCAGCAGTCGGGGGTTTGGCAATCAGCCCCAGCATTTT. Variable domain in full (rest from reference TRBV28 and TRBJ1-5): DVKVTQSSRYLVKRTGEKVFLECVQDMDHENMFWYRQDPGLGLRLIYFSYDVKMKEKGDIPEGYSVSREKKERFSLILESASTNQTSMYLCASSRGFGNQPQHFGDGTRLSIL.

This clone came up once. This chain uses TRBV19 with TRBJ2-7, with 10 bases identical to TRBD1. Looked up from germline, CDR1 is LNHDA and CDR2 is SQIVND (reference sequence). CDR3 length: 14 residues. The J segment lost 5 bases and the V segment lost 1 base, leaving 2 bases of the junction unmatched. In DNA, the CDR3 is TGTGCCAGTAGTATAGGGGGACAGGGGAACGAGCAGTACTTC. This translates into CASSIGGQGNEQYF.

This chain links TRBV5-5 with TRBJ2-6; maybe TRBD1 (5 bases). CDR3 length equals 15 residues. Germline CDR1 SGHKS, CDR2 YYEKEE (reference sequence). The V end was cut by 4 bases, the J end by 1 base, with 9 bases between. The CDR3 coding sequence is TGTGCCAGCAGCATACCAGGGTCTGGGGCCAACGTCCTGACTTTC. Translation gives CASSIPGSGANVLTF.

This clone showed up just a few times. CDR3 bases: TGTGCCAGCAGTTTATCGAGGTATAGCAATCAGCCCCAGCATTTT. Translating gives CASSLSRYSNQPQHF. This rearrangement joins TRBV27 to TRBJ1-5; D gene ambiguous. The V gene's germline CDR1 is MNHEY and CDR2 SMNVEV (reference sequence). There are 15 residues in the CDR3. V was pared by 0 bases and J by 0 bases, with 6 bases between.

This sequence joins TRBV9 and TRBJ2-5; 7 nucleotides align to TRBD2. Germline V gene data show CDR1 as SGDLS and CDR2 as YYNGEE. Unmatched junction bases numbered 11, after V lost 1 base and J lost 5 bases. The CDR3 is 16 residues long. The CDR3 sequence is CASSVRASGDMETQYF. The CDR3 DNA reads as TGTGCCAGCAGCGTACGGGCTAGCGGAGATATGGAGACCCAGTACTTC.

The CDR3 sequence is CASSPASPIKDTQYF. DNA of the CDR3: TGTGCCAGCAGCCCAGCAAGCCCAATAAAAGATACGCAGTATTTT. The chain links TRBV11-1 to TRBJ2-3; D gene unclear. This CDR3 region has 15 residues. The germline V gene encodes CDR1 SGHAT and CDR2 FQDESV (reference sequence). V lost 5 bases and J lost 5, with 17 bases in between.

The V call is TRBV20-1, the J call TRBJ1-1; D is undetermined. The CDR3 sequence is 11 residues long. Germline assignment: CDR1 DFQATT and CDR2 SNEGSKA (reference sequence). Trimming took 7 bases from V and 0 from J, leaving 6 bases between them. The CDR3 reads CSVRMNTEAFF. The CDR3 region has the DNA TGCAGTGTCAGAATGAACACTGAAGCTTTCTTT.

Comment on this clone: The junction departs from the called germline gene at one end, perhaps through a read error. J is TRBJ1-1 and V is TRBV7-2, with TRBD1 as a possible D gene (6 bases). The CDR3 runs to 15 residues. Looked up from germline, CDR1 is SGHTA and CDR2 is FQGNSA. CDR3: CASSSSDRSNTKAFF. The CDR3 nucleotides read TGTGCCAGCAGCTCCTCAGACAGGTCGAACACTAAAGCTTTCTTT.

This chain connects TRBV28 to TRBJ1-2; 11 nucleotides agree with TRBD1. This CDR3 has 15 amino acids. Germline V CDR1 and CDR2: MDHEN, SYDVKM. The trim removed 3 bases at V and 3 bases at J, leaving 3 bases unmatched. The CDR3 DNA reads as TGTGCCAGCAGTTTTCCGGGACAGGGGGACTATGGCTACACCTTC. Residues: CASSFPGQGDYGYTF.

V gene TRBV18 combines with J gene TRBJ1-1; no reliable D call. Trimming cost V 5 bases and J 0 bases, with 7 bases left between them. The germline V gene has CDR1 KGHSH and CDR2 LQKENI. This CDR3 has 13 residues. The DNA for the CDR3 is TGTGCCAGCTCAGCAAGCCTGAACACTGAAGCTTTCTTT. Protein product: CASSASLNTEAFF. Combining the CDR3 with reference TRBV18 and TRBJ1-1 gives the whole variable domain NAGVMQNPRHLVRRRGQEARLRCSPMKGHSHVYWYRQLPEEGLKFMVYLQKENIIDESGMPKERFSAEFPKEGPSILRIQQVVRGDSAAYFCASSASLNTEAFFGQGTRLTVV.

The rearrangement joins TRBV6-5 to TRBJ2-2; D possibly corresponds to TRBD2 (5 bases). Germline-derived CDR1 and CDR2 are MNHEY and SVGAGI. Between the trimmed V and J ends, which lost 8 bases and 9 bases, there was a span of 22 bases. The CDR3 totals 15 residues. CDR3 region: CASRRRAYGERELFF. The DNA for the CDR3 is TGTGCCAGCCGTCGGCGGGCTTATGGGGAAAGGGAGCTGTTTTTT.

The chain couples TRBV15 to TRBJ2-1; 9 nucleotides agree with TRBD2. Per germline, CDR1 LNHNV and CDR2 YYDKDF (reference sequence). J gave up 9 bases and V 1 base, and 7 bases lay outside the gene matches. The CDR3 totals 15 residues. The CDR3 nucleotides are TGTGCCACCAGCAGAGCAGGTAGCGGGAGCGTTGAGCAGTTCTTC. This translates into CATSRAGSGSVEQFF.

V and J are TRBV6-5 and TRBJ2-3; the D gene could be TRBD1 or TRBD2 (6 bases each). The germline gives CDR1 MNHEY, CDR2 SVGAGI. The CDR3 is 15 amino acids. V lost 7 bases and J lost 1, with 15 bases in between. The CDR3 nucleotides read TGTGCCAGCACTCCATTGGGGGGCCGCACAGATACGCAGTATTTT. It encodes CASTPLGGRTDTQYF.